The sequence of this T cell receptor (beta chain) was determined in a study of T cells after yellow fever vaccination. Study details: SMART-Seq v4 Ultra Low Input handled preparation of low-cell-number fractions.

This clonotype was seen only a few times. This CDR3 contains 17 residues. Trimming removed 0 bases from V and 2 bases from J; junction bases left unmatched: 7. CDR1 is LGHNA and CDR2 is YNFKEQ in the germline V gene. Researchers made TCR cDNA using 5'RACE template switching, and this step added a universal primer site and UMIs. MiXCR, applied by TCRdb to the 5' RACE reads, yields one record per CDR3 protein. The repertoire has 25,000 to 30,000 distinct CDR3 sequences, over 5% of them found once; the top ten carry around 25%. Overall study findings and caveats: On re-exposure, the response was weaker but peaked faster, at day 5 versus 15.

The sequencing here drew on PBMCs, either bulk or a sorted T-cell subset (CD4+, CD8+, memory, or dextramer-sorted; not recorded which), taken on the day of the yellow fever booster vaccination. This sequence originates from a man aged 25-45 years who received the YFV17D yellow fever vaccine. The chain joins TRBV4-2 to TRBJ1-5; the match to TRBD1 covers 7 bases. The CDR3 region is CASSQELAGGGNQPQHF. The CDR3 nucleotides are TGTGCCAGCAGCCAAGAACTGGCAGGGGGAGGCAATCAGCCCCAGCATTTT.